A single sample is the source of the 4 T cell receptor beta chains below, sequenced in a study of identifying expanded T cells in peripheral blood. Libraries were prepared by immunoSEQ multiplex PCR; TCRdb keeps only in-frame clonotypes and omits some of them. The top ten hold around 3.3% of the sample, which has about 54,000 clones, around nine tenths seen once. The specimen was blood. The receptors stem from a person aged 18 to 70 in good health.

The CDR3 protein is CASSLYRTSNYGYTF. The DNA for the CDR3 is TGTGCCAGCAGCCTATATAGGACATCCAACTATGGCTACACCTTC. The chain couples TRBV7-2 to TRBJ1-2; a weak D match, TRBD1 (5 bases). Trimming took off 5 bases at V and 2 bases at J, with 15 bases between the two ends. The germline gives CDR1 SGHTA, CDR2 FQGNSA. CDR3 length: 15 amino acids.

V is TRBV5-6 and J is TRBJ2-5; the match to TRBD2 covers 11 bases. J gave up 0 bases and V 0 bases, and 7 bases lay outside the gene matches. The CDR3 extends over 18 amino acids. Germline V gene sequence: CDR1 SGHDT, CDR2 YYEEEE. In nucleotides, the CDR3 is TGTGCCAGCAGCTTGGCCGTGCTAGCGGGAGGTTACCAAGAGACCCAGTACTTC. Its translation is CASSLAVLAGGYQETQYF.

The gene calls are TRBV6-5 and TRBJ1-5, with no clear D. From germline, CDR1 is MNHEY and CDR2 SVGAGI. CDR3 size: 14 residues. The V end lost 4 bases, the J end lost 0 bases, and 7 bases lay between the germline ends. CDR3 nucleotide sequence: TGTGCCAGCAGTTCCGAAGATAGCAATCAGCCCCAGCATTTT. Translated, it gives CASSSEDSNQPQHF.

CDR3 DNA sequence: TGCGCCAGCAGCAACTACAGGGGGCGAGATCAAGAGACCCAGTACTTC. Its protein is CASSNYRGRDQETQYF. The J gene is TRBJ2-5, the V gene TRBV4-3; 9 bases are a match to TRBD1. Germline values: CDR1 LGHNA, CDR2 YSLEER. CDR3 length: 16 residues. V shed 5 bases, J shed 2 bases, and the junction held 9 bases outside the gene matches.